The clone carrying this T cell receptor beta chain was seen a handful of times. This specimen comes from a study of T cells after yellow fever vaccination. Template switching with 5'RACE generated the TCR cDNA and added a universal primer site and UMIs. TCRdb independently ran MiXCR on the 5' RACE reads; one entry per CDR3 protein. Of about 550,000 distinct CDR3 sequences in the sample, about 19% were seen once. Source: PBMCs, taken 15 days after the yellow fever booster vaccination. The sequence derives from a man aged 25 to 40 who received the YFV17D yellow fever vaccine.

The CDR3 region has the DNA TGTGCCAGCAGCGTATTGGGGACGGACGAGCAGTACTTC. As protein: CASSVLGTDEQYF. V gene TRBV9 combines with J gene TRBJ2-7; perhaps D is TRBD1 or TRBD2 (5 bases each). The V end lost 1 base, the J end lost 5 bases, and 10 bases lay between the germline ends. CDR1 and CDR2 (germline): SGDLS, YYNGEE. This CDR3 comprises 13 residues.